This record concerns one T cell receptor beta chain sequence. The sample is drawn from a study of radiotherapy plus CTLA-4 blockade in lung cancer. The method was immunoSEQ multiplex PCR; TCRdb's version includes in-frame clones alone and lacks a portion of them. The repertoire has approximately 52,000 clones, around 79% of them found once; the top ten carry 2% to 3%. Germline CDR1 reads MDHEN; CDR2 reads SYDVKM. V was pared by 4 bases and J by 1 base, with 2 bases of the junction left unmatched. The CDR3 covers 15 residues. The receptor's source is a human donor with non-small cell lung cancer whose response to radiotherapy plus ipilimumab could not be evaluated. This chain uses TRBV28 with TRBJ2-3; 10 bases align to TRBD2. The sequencing here drew on peripheral blood, taken from a patient treated with radiotherapy plus ipilimumab. CDR3 nucleotides: TGTGCCAGCAGTTCACTAGCGGGGCGCACAGATACGCAGTATTTT. This translates into CASSSLAGRTDTQYF.